A single sample is the source of the 32 T cell receptor beta chains below, sequenced in a study of blood T cell repertoires in COVID-19. Clones were sequenced by immunoSEQ multiplex PCR, and TCRdb holds only the in-frame ones, with some missing. Of around 260,000 clones listed, 80% to 90% are singletons. The sequenced sample consisted of PBMCs or T cells enriched from blood (not recorded which). These receptors were collected from a man aged 30-40 years with acute COVID-19.

This clone was observed once. The chain couples TRBV6-5 to TRBJ1-6; no clear D. This CDR3 has 14 amino acids. Trimming removed 8 bases from V and 5 bases from J, with 13 bases in between. Germline V gives CDR1 MNHEY, CDR2 SVGAGI. The CDR3 nucleotides are TGTGCCAGCCGTAATGGCGGGGATAATTCACCCCTCCACTTT. This sequence encodes CASRNGGDNSPLHF.

This chain connects TRBV11-3 to TRBJ2-1; D perhaps matches TRBD2 (7 bases). The germline V gene encodes CDR1 SGHNT and CDR2 YENEEA. Trimming removed 3 bases at V and 6 bases at J, with 12 bases between. This CDR3 has 14 residues. This CDR3 reads CASSLSRGGNEQFF. The CDR3 nucleotides are TGTGCCAGCAGCTTGAGTAGGGGGGGCAATGAGCAGTTCTTC.

The chain links TRBV7-8 to TRBJ1-1, with D unclear. V was pared by 8 bases and J by 7 bases, with 11 bases between. From germline, CDR1 is SGHVS and CDR2 FQNEAQ. There are 11 residues in the CDR3. The CDR3 nucleotides read TGTGCCAGCTTTACTAGGGTTGAAGCTTTCTTT. Residues: CASFTRVEAFF.

The count of this clone is one. V is TRBV7-9 and J is TRBJ2-3; possible D gene TRBD2, 5 bases. The germline gives CDR1 SEHNR, CDR2 FQNEAQ (reference sequence). The CDR3 runs to 14 residues. V was trimmed by 5 bases and J by 4 bases, leaving 13 bases between them. The CDR3 coding sequence is TGTGCCAGCAGCCCAGGCCGGGGTGCAGATACGCAGTATTTT. Protein: CASSPGRGADTQYF.

The CDR3 sequence: CASSLAGSSYNEQFF. The CDR3 bases are TGTGCCAGCAGTTTAGCGGGGAGCTCCTACAATGAGCAGTTCTTC. The J gene is TRBJ2-1, the V gene TRBV6-5; 8 bases fit TRBD2. The CDR3 contains 15 residues. Germline V gene data show CDR1 as MNHEY and CDR2 as SVGAGI. Trimming took 4 bases from V and 0 from J; bases not matched to a gene: 2.

This clone was detected only once. The chain combines TRBV11-2 with TRBJ2-7; weak D call: TRBD1 (6 bases). The CDR3 loop spans 13 amino acids. Germline V lookup: CDR1 SGHAT, CDR2 FQNNGV. With 6 bases removed from V and 6 bases from J, the gap between germline ends came to 15 bases. CDR3 nucleotides: TGTGCCAGCAGTCCTGCCACAGGGCCCGAGCAGTACGTC. It encodes CASSPATGPEQYV.

The chain joins TRBV7-2 to TRBJ1-2, with a tentative D call TRBD1 (5 bases). V lost 4 bases, J lost 5 bases, and 17 bases lay in between. CDR3 length: 15 residues. Germline V lookup: CDR1 SGHTA, CDR2 FQGNSA. The DNA of the CDR3 is TGTGCCAGCAGCTCCTCATCCGACAGTGGTTATGGCTACACCTTC. Protein sequence: CASSSSSDSGYGYTF.

The chain links TRBV11-3 to TRBJ2-2; the D is unclear. Trimming stripped 0 bases from V and 4 bases from J, with 9 bases between. Germline V gives CDR1 SGHNT, CDR2 YENEEA. The CDR3 covers 15 residues. For the CDR3, the DNA is TGTGCCAGCAGCTTAGATCCCGGGTCCACCGGGGAGCTGTTTTTT. The encoded protein is CASSLDPGSTGELFF. Looking up the rest from reference TRBV11-3 and TRBJ2-2 gives the full variable domain: EAGVVQSPRYKIIEKKQPVAFWCNPISGHNTLYWYLQNLGQGPELLIRYENEEAVDDSQLPKDRFSAERLKGVDSTLKIQPAELGDSAVYLCASSLDPGSTGELFFGEGSRLTVL.

This clone has just a few counts. This chain links TRBV11-2 with TRBJ1-2; D gene ambiguous. The germline CDR1 and CDR2 sequences are SGHAT and FQNNGV. The V end lost 5 bases, the J end lost 5 bases, and 12 bases lay between the germline ends. The CDR3 is 13 residues long. DNA for the CDR3: TGTGCCAGCAGCGACCAGCGTAGGTATGGCTACACCTTC. As protein: CASSDQRRYGYTF.

This chain connects TRBV9 to TRBJ2-1; perhaps TRBD1 as D (5 bases). V gave up 4 bases and J gave up 5 bases, with 13 bases separating them. CDR1 is SGDLS, CDR2 YYNGEE, per germline. There are 14 residues in the CDR3. In DNA, the CDR3 is TGTGCCAGCAGCCCACAGGATGGGAACAATGAGCAGTTCTTC. Its protein product is CASSPQDGNNEQFF.

The chain links TRBV19 to TRBJ1-1; 7 nucleotides agree with TRBD1. The length of the CDR3 is 13 residues. The V segment lost 6 bases and the J segment 2 bases; nucleotides outside the gene matches: 3. CDR1 and CDR2 (germline): LNHDA, SQIVND (reference sequence). The CDR3 sequence is CASRRQGNTEAFF. DNA for the CDR3: TGTGCCAGTAGGAGACAGGGTAACACTGAAGCTTTCTTT. The entire variable domain, with the rest obtained from reference TRBV19 and TRBJ1-1, is as follows: DGGITQSPKYLFRKEGQNVTLSCEQNLNHDAMYWYRQDPGQGLRLIYYSQIVNDFQKGDIAEGYSVSREKKESFPLTVTSAQKNPTAFYLCASRRQGNTEAFFGQGTRLTVV.

Of note for this clone: This sample also contains other DNA sequences that code for the same CDR3. The rearrangement uses TRBV7-8 and TRBJ2-2, with D perhaps matching TRBD1 (6 bases). CDR3 size: 16 residues. Germline lookup yields CDR1 SGHVS and CDR2 FQNEAQ. V was trimmed by 1 base and J by 6 bases, leaving 15 bases between them. The CDR3 region is CASSLVGGGLAGELFF. For the CDR3, the DNA is TGTGCCAGCAGCTTAGTTGGGGGCGGCTTAGCCGGGGAGCTGTTTTTT.

The chain recombines TRBV5-4 with TRBJ2-1; 11 bases agree with TRBD2. This CDR3 comprises 18 residues. Germline trimming cut 4 bases from V and 1 base from J; bases unmatched to any gene: 10. Looked up from germline, CDR1 is SGHNT and CDR2 is YYREEE (reference sequence). DNA of the CDR3: TGTGCCAGCAGCGGAATTAGCGGGGGGGAGGGATCCTACAATGAGCAGTTCTTC. Encoded protein: CASSGISGGEGSYNEQFF.

The chain links TRBV15 to TRBJ2-5; a weak D match, TRBD2 (5 bases). V lost 1 base to trimming and J lost 2 bases, with 14 bases between them. There are 16 residues in the CDR3. The V gene's germline CDR1 is LNHNV and CDR2 YYDKDF (reference sequence). In DNA, the CDR3 is TGTGCCACCAGCAGAGGGTCGCGGGCCCTTCAAGAGACCCAGTACTTC. Amino acids: CATSRGSRALQETQYF.

The chain links TRBV7-6 to TRBJ1-2, with D possibly being TRBD1 (5 bases). Trimming removed 6 bases at V and 3 bases at J, with 14 bases between. Germline-derived CDR1 and CDR2 are SGHVS and FNYEAQ. The CDR3 runs 14 residues. Here the CDR3 DNA reads TGTGCCAGCAGTCCTTCGGGCAGGGACTATGGCTACACCTTC. This translates into CASSPSGRDYGYTF.

The chain is built from TRBV7-8 and TRBJ1-1; 7 bases are shared with TRBD1. Germline-derived CDR1 and CDR2 are SGHVS and FQNEAQ. CDR3 size: 14 residues. V shed 5 bases, J shed 1 base, and the junction held 4 bases outside the gene matches. CDR3 in amino acids: CASSLGTANTEAFF. In DNA form, the CDR3 reads TGTGCCAGCAGCCTGGGGACAGCGAACACTGAAGCTTTCTTT.

V usage is TRBV10-3 and J usage is TRBJ2-1; 9 bases map to TRBD1. J gave up 4 bases and V 5 bases, and 9 bases lay outside the gene matches. The CDR3 is 16 residues long. Looked up from germline, CDR1 is ENHRY and CDR2 is SYGVKD. CDR3 DNA: TGTGCCATCAGTACACCTGGGACAGGGAATTACAATGAGCAGTTCTTC. This translates into CAISTPGTGNYNEQFF.

V gene TRBV5-8 combines with J gene TRBJ1-3; D not certain. Trimming removed 0 bases from V and 2 bases from J, with 9 bases in between. The CDR3 length is 15 residues. Per the germline V gene, CDR1 is SGHTS and CDR2 is YDEGEE. This chain's CDR3 is CASSLGTGTGNTIYF. The DNA of the CDR3 is TGTGCCAGCAGCTTGGGGACTGGCACTGGAAACACCATATATTTT.

The V call is TRBV4-3, the J call TRBJ2-1; D is possibly TRBD1 (5 bases). V lost 1 base, J lost 0 bases, and 13 bases lay in between. The CDR3 sequence is 17 residues long. The germline V gene encodes CDR1 LGHNA and CDR2 YSLEER. As DNA, the CDR3 is TGCGCCAGCAGCCAAGTGGCAGGGCAGAGCTCCTACAATGAGCAGTTCTTC. It yields the protein CASSQVAGQSSYNEQFF.

This clone was detected a few times. The chain uses TRBV3-1 (or the pseudogene TRBV3-2) and TRBJ2-1; D ambiguous. V lost 0 bases to trimming and J lost 10 bases, with 13 bases between them. The V gene's germline CDR1 is LGHDT and CDR2 YNNKEL (reference sequence). The CDR3 spans 14 residues. The CDR3 is CASSQDLKSREQFF. In nucleotides, the CDR3 is TGTGCCAGCAGCCAAGATCTAAAGTCTCGGGAGCAGTTCTTC.

This clone was seen just once. This chain links TRBV6-1 with TRBJ1-3, with TRBD1 identical over 8 bases. The CDR3 length is 17 residues. J lost 3 bases, V lost 1 base, and 8 bases had no gene match. CDR1 is MNHNS and CDR2 is SASEGT in the germline V gene. This CDR3 is CASSEVGTGPFGNTIYF. The CDR3 DNA is TGTGCCAGCAGTGAAGTGGGGACAGGTCCTTTTGGAAACACCATATATTTT.

The chain employs TRBV7-2 and TRBJ2-3; the match to TRBD1 covers 9 bases. The V gene end was trimmed by 2 bases and the J gene end by 4 bases; junction bases not matched to a gene: 4. Germline V gene data show CDR1 as SGHTA and CDR2 as FQGNSA. The CDR3 sequence is 15 residues long. The CDR3 sequence: CASSLSGQGSDTQYF. CDR3 DNA sequence: TGTGCCAGCAGCTTATCAGGACAGGGGTCAGATACGCAGTATTTT.

The rearrangement uses TRBV5-1 and TRBJ1-1, with TRBD1 matching over 11 bases. Germline values: CDR1 SGHRS, CDR2 YFSETQ. The ends lost 4 bases at V and 0 bases at J; junction bases unmatched: 5. CDR3 length: 16 amino acids. DNA of the CDR3: TGCGCCAGCAGCCCCGGGACAGGGGGAATGAACACTGAAGCTTTCTTT. Translated: CASSPGTGGMNTEAFF.

This rearrangement joins TRBV6-2 or TRBV6-3 to TRBJ1-2; TRBD1 aligns across 8 bases. The CDR3 spans 17 residues. Germline CDR1 is MNHEY and CDR2 is SVGEGT. V lost 5 bases to trimming and J lost 0 bases; unmatched junction nucleotides: 11. The CDR3 DNA sequence: TGTGCCAGCAGTGGCCCCGCCGGGACAGGTCCTAACTATGGCTACACCTTC. Translating it yields CASSGPAGTGPNYGYTF.

The rearrangement joins TRBV29-1 to TRBJ2-3; possible D gene TRBD1, 6 bases. The V and J ends lost 8 bases and 2 bases respectively, with 20 bases between them. Germline values: CDR1 SQVTM, CDR2 ANQGSEA. This CDR3 has 15 amino acids. CDR3 coding DNA: TGCAGCACCAAGACAGGAGGATTTTCCACAGATACGCAGTATTTT. This encodes CSTKTGGFSTDTQYF.

This chain joins TRBV27 and TRBJ1-1; perhaps TRBD1 as D (6 bases). The CDR3 runs to 13 residues. V lost 7 bases, J lost 3 bases, and 12 bases lay in between. Germline V gene sequence: CDR1 MNHEY, CDR2 SMNVEV (reference sequence). The CDR3 loop reads CASNRRGDTEAFF. In DNA, the CDR3 is TGTGCCAGCAACCGCAGGGGTGACACTGAAGCTTTCTTT.

This clone was seen only once. The chain uses TRBV28 and TRBJ1-1; D ambiguous. Trimming left V 6 bases short and J 4 bases short, with 6 bases between. The germline gives CDR1 MDHEN, CDR2 SYDVKM. The CDR3 spans 11 residues. CDR3 DNA sequence: TGTGCCAGCAGGTTGAGCACTGAAGCTTTCTTT. This encodes CASRLSTEAFF. Together with reference TRBV28 and TRBJ1-1, the CDR3 gives the full variable domain: DVKVTQSSRYLVKRTGEKVFLECVQDMDHENMFWYRQDPGLGLRLIYFSYDVKMKEKGDIPEGYSVSREKKERFSLILESASTNQTSMYLCASRLSTEAFFGQGTRLTVV.

The chain employs TRBV15 and TRBJ2-1; TRBD2 matches 12 bases. The junction had 4 bases not matched to a gene; V was cut back by 1 base and J by 9 bases. Looked up from germline, CDR1 is LNHNV and CDR2 is YYDKDF (reference sequence). The CDR3 has 15 amino acids. The CDR3 sequence is CATSRGLAGVGEQFF. DNA for the CDR3: TGTGCCACCAGCAGAGGACTAGCGGGAGTGGGTGAGCAGTTCTTC.

V is TRBV19 and J is TRBJ1-5; D not resolved. V dropped 3 bases and J dropped 5 bases, with 14 bases sitting between them. CDR1 LNHDA and CDR2 SQIVND come from the germline V gene (reference sequence). This CDR3 is built from 15 residues. As DNA, the CDR3 is TGTGCCAGTAGTATGGAGGTGACGGACCATCAGCCCCAGCATTTT. Translated, it gives CASSMEVTDHQPQHF.

This chain connects TRBV6-1 to TRBJ1-5, with a tentative D call TRBD1 (6 bases). CDR3 length: 16 residues. V gave up 2 bases and J gave up 3 bases, with 14 bases separating them. Germline loops: CDR1 MNHNS, CDR2 SASEGT. In DNA, the CDR3 is TGTGCCAGCAGTGAATTTGTCGGGGACACCAATCAGCCCCAGCATTTT. It codes for CASSEFVGDTNQPQHF.

This clone was seen a handful of times. This chain joins TRBV5-1 and TRBJ2-7, with D maybe TRBD1 (6 bases). Per germline, CDR1 SGHRS and CDR2 YFSETQ. V shed 5 bases and J shed 0 bases, with 9 bases lying between them. There are 13 residues in the CDR3. The CDR3 DNA reads TGCGCCAGCAGTCCGGACAGCTCCTACGAGCAGTACGTC. As protein: CASSPDSSYEQYV.

V is TRBV7-2 and J is TRBJ2-7; TRBD2 agrees at 7 bases. The CDR3 loop spans 16 amino acids. Trimming cost V 1 base and J 2 bases; bases outside gene matches: 8. From germline, CDR1 is SGHTA and CDR2 FQGNSA. Here the CDR3 DNA reads TGTGCCAGCAGCTTAGGTTCGACGGGAGGACCCTACGAGCAGTACGTC. Its translation is CASSLGSTGGPYEQYV.